Sequencing of this T cell receptor beta chain was carried out in a study of prognosis after radiotherapy for stage I lung cancer. On this clonotype: This likely stems from a read error, as it lies one base from a far larger clone.

Multiplex PCR, run in two rounds, amplified TCR beta CDR3 from genomic DNA. Initially, in first-round PCR, primers specific to each TRBV and TRBJ gene were used. One entry per CDR3 protein results from TCRdb running MiXCR on the multiplex PCR reads. The sample shows roughly 13,000 distinct CDR3 sequences, roughly 50% of them seen only once. Sequencing used PBMCs, obtained before or after stereotactic body radiation therapy (not recorded which). This TCR was recovered from a donor aged 50 or older with non-small cell lung cancer.

CDR3 bases: TGTGCCAGCAGCCAAGGGTGGCGGGAGGCGGTTTTCAATGAGCAGTTCTTC. This codes for CASSQGWREAVFNEQFF. The J gene is TRBJ2-5, the V gene TRBV3-1, with 8 positions matching TRBD2. With the DNA end fitting TRBJ2-1 better, the J assignment may be wrong. The CDR3 is 17 amino acids. Germline assignment: CDR1 LGHDT and CDR2 YNNKEL (reference sequence).